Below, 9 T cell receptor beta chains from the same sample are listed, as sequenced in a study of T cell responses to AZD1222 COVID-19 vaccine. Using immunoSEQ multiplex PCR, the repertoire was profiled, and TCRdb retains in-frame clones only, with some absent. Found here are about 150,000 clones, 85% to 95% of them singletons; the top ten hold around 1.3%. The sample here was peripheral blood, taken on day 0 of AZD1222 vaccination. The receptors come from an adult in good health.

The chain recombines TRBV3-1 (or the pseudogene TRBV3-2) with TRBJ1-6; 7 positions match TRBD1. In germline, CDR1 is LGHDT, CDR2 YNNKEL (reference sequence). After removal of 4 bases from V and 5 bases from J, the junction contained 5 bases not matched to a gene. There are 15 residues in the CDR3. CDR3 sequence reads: CASSPRDRNNSPLHF. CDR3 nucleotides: TGTGCCAGCAGCCCCCGGGACAGAAATAATTCACCCCTCCACTTT.

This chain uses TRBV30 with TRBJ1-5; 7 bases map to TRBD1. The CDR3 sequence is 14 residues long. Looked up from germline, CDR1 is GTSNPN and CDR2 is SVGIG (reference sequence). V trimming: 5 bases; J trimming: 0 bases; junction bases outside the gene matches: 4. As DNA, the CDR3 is TGTGCCTGGGGGACAGTTTCTAGCAATCAGCCCCAGCATTTT. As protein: CAWGTVSSNQPQHF.

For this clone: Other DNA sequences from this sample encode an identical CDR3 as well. The CDR3 bases are TGTGCCAGCAGCTTAGCTCTCGATGAGCAGTTCTTC. Protein: CASSLALDEQFF. The J gene is TRBJ2-1, the V gene TRBV7-9; D is unresolved. The CDR3 covers 12 residues. Germline CDR1 reads SEHNR; CDR2 reads FQNEAQ (reference sequence). Trimming took 0 bases from V and 8 from J, leaving 5 bases between them.

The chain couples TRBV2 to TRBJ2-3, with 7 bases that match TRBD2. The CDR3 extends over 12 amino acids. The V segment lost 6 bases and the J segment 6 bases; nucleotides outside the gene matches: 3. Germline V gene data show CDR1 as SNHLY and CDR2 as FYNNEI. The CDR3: CASRRGVDTQYF. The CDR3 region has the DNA TGTGCCAGCAGACGGGGGGTCGATACGCAGTATTTT. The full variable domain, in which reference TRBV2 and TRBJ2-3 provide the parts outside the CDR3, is EPEVTQTPSHQVTQMGQEVILRCVPISNHLYFYWYRQILGQKVEFLVSFYNNEISEKSEIFDDQFSVERPDGSNFTLKIRSTKLEDSAMYFCASRRGVDTQYFGPGTRLTVL.

CDR3: CASSLGTVEAFF. DNA for the CDR3: TGTGCCAGCAGCTTAGGGACAGTTGAAGCTTTCTTT. V and J are TRBV7-2 and TRBJ1-1; perhaps TRBD1 as D (6 bases). This CDR3 has 12 residues. Germline V CDR1 and CDR2: SGHTA, FQGNSA. V was pared by 1 base and J by 7 bases, with 7 bases between.

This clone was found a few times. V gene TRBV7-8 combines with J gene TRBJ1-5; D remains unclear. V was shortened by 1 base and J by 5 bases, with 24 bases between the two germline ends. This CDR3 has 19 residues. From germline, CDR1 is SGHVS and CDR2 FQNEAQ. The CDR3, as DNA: TGTGCCAGCAGCTTAGGAGGACGGGAGGGATGGGTCTCCCATCAGCCCCAGCATTTT. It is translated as CASSLGGREGWVSHQPQHF.

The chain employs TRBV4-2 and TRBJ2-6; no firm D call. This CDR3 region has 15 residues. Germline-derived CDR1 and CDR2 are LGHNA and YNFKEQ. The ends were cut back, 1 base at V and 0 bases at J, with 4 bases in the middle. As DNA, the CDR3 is TGTGCCAGCAGCCAAGGGCGCTCTGGGGCCAACGTCCTGACTTTC. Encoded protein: CASSQGRSGANVLTF.

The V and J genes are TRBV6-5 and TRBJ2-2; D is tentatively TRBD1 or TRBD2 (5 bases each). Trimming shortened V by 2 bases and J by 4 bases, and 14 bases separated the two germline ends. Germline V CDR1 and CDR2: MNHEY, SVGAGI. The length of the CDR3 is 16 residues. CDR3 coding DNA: TGTGCCAGCAGTTACAGTTACAGGAGGAGCACCGGGGAGCTGTTTTTT. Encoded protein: CASSYSYRRSTGELFF.

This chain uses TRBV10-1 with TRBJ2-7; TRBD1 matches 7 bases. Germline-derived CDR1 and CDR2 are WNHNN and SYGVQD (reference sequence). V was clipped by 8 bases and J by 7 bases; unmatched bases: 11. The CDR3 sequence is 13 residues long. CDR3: CASSPGTAREQYF. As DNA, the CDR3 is TGCGCCAGCTCCCCCGGGACAGCAAGAGAGCAGTACTTC.